The next 14 T cell receptor beta chains were all read from a single sample in a study of T-cell reconstitution after alpha-beta-depleted transplantation in children. Unique molecular identifiers featured in how the TCRbeta library was prepared. TCRdb reprocessed the PCR reads with MiXCR, giving one entry per CDR3 protein. The sample has roughly 300,000 distinct CDR3 sequences, approximately 9.8% seen once. The specimen comprised PBMCs from the stem cell graft donor, sampled from the stem cell graft. The receptors derive from a human donor who donated a stem cell graft to a child with SCID.

This clonotype showed up just a few times. The chain has TRBV4-1 and TRBJ2-1, with D uncertain. Trimming took off 1 base at V and 4 bases at J, with 5 bases between the two ends. The CDR3 covers 13 residues. Germline assignment: CDR1 MGHRA and CDR2 YSYEKL. The chain's CDR3 is CASSQARYNEQFF. The CDR3 bases are TGCGCCAGCAGCCAAGCCAGGTACAATGAGCAGTTCTTC.

This clonotype was counted ten times or more. The CDR3 nucleotides are TGTGCCAGCAGCCGATTCCAGGGGACTACCTCCTACGAGCAGTACTTC. Translating it yields CASSRFQGTTSYEQYF. The J gene is TRBJ2-7, the V gene TRBV11-2, with a tentative D call TRBD2 (7 bases). Per germline, CDR1 SGHAT and CDR2 FQNNGV. With 5 bases removed from V and 0 bases from J, the gap between germline ends came to 17 bases. The CDR3 sequence is 16 residues long.

The V call is TRBV20-1, the J call TRBJ2-5; 8 positions match TRBD2. Germline CDR1 DFQATT, CDR2 SNEGSKA (reference sequence). V lost 5 bases, J lost 1 base, and 6 bases stayed unmatched. The CDR3 has 14 amino acids. The CDR3, as DNA: TGCAGTGCTGAAAGCGGGGGTTTCCAAGAGACCCAGTACTTC. Amino acid sequence: CSAESGGFQETQYF.

This clonotype was seen repeatedly, ten times or more. This rearrangement joins TRBV12-3 or TRBV12-4 to TRBJ2-7, with TRBD2 identical over 9 bases. After removal of 3 bases from V and 2 bases from J, the junction contained 5 bases not matched to a gene. The CDR3 consists of 15 residues. Here the CDR3 reads CASSLAGTSPYEQYF. The CDR3 DNA is TGTGCCAGCAGTTTGGCCGGGACTAGCCCCTACGAGCAGTACTTC.

This clonotype has more than one count but fewer than ten. The chain carries TRBV3-1 and TRBJ2-3, with D uncertain. The germline V and J ends were trimmed by 0 bases and 2 bases, with 6 bases remaining between them. Looked up from germline, CDR1 is LGHDT and CDR2 is YNNKEL (reference sequence). The CDR3 runs 14 residues. The CDR3 protein is CASSQDHFTDTQYF. The CDR3 coding sequence is TGTGCCAGCAGCCAAGATCACTTCACAGATACGCAGTATTTT.

This clonotype was detected ten times or more. The CDR3 spells CASSPSLLFTDTQYF. The CDR3 DNA reads as TGCGCCAGCAGCCCTTCCCTACTCTTCACAGATACGCAGTATTTT. The chain has TRBV5-1 and TRBJ2-3, with D unclear. Germline lookup yields CDR1 SGHRS and CDR2 YFSETQ. Trimming left V 4 bases short and J 2 bases short, with 14 bases between. The CDR3 consists of 15 residues.

The rearrangement uses TRBV20-1 and TRBJ2-3; 14 bases map to TRBD2. CDR3 size: 16 residues. CDR1 is DFQATT, CDR2 SNEGSKA, per germline (reference sequence). The V segment lost 4 bases and the J segment 3 bases; nucleotides outside the gene matches: 6. The CDR3: CSATARLAGGTDTQYF. In nucleotides, the CDR3 is TGCAGTGCTACCGCTCGACTAGCGGGGGGGACAGATACGCAGTATTTT.

This clonotype was detected ten times or more. This chain uses TRBV6-2 or TRBV6-3 with TRBJ2-2, with no clear D. This CDR3 is built from 14 residues. Trimming took off 11 bases at V and 0 bases at J, with 13 bases between the two ends. The germline V gene has CDR1 MNHEY and CDR2 SVGEGT. DNA of the CDR3: TGTGCCGGAAGGACCGCCTCGAACACCGGGGAGCTGTTTTTT. Protein sequence: CAGRTASNTGELFF.

The chain employs TRBV6-5 and TRBJ1-3; the D is unclear. V was cut by 0 bases and J by 0 bases, with 9 bases left in between. The CDR3 is made up of 16 amino acids. Germline loops: CDR1 MNHEY, CDR2 SVGAGI. This CDR3 reads CASSYSPAGSGNTIYF. In DNA form, the CDR3 reads TGTGCCAGCAGTTACTCCCCGGCAGGCTCTGGAAACACCATATATTTT.

This clonotype was observed at least ten times. V is TRBV7-9 and J is TRBJ2-7; 7 nucleotides line up with TRBD1. The CDR3 sequence is 12 residues long. Unmatched junction bases numbered 3, after V lost 5 bases and J lost 5 bases. Germline-derived CDR1 and CDR2 are SEHNR and FQNEAQ (reference sequence). DNA for the CDR3: TGTGCCAGCAGCATACAGGGGAACGAGCAGTACTTC. Translating it yields CASSIQGNEQYF.

The chain joins TRBV5-4 to TRBJ2-5; D unclear. Per the germline V gene, CDR1 is SGHNT and CDR2 is YYREEE (reference sequence). The CDR3 sequence is 16 residues long. V was trimmed by 4 bases and J by 2 bases, leaving 18 bases between them. The CDR3 is CASSPFSSSGQETQYF. In DNA form, the CDR3 reads TGTGCCAGCAGCCCCTTCAGCAGTTCCGGGCAAGAGACCCAGTACTTC.

This clonotype was observed at least ten times. This chain links TRBV11-2 with TRBJ1-2; 7 bases fit TRBD1. This CDR3 region has 13 residues. J was trimmed by 7 bases and V by 1 base; bases with no gene match: 3. Germline CDR1 and CDR2: SGHAT and FQNNGV. The CDR3 sequence: CASSLGQGSGYTF. CDR3 DNA: TGTGCCAGCAGCTTAGGACAGGGTAGTGGCTACACCTTC.

This clonotype was seen a handful of times. The chain has TRBV7-9 and TRBJ1-1; 9 nucleotides match TRBD1. The CDR3 consists of 15 residues. The germline CDR1 and CDR2 sequences are SEHNR and FQNEAQ (reference sequence). Germline trimming cut 5 bases from V and 10 bases from J; bases unmatched to any gene: 14. The CDR3 sequence is CASSIDHRDRVGAFF. CDR3 DNA: TGTGCCAGCAGCATAGACCACCGGGACAGGGTAGGAGCTTTCTTT. Variable domain in full (rest from reference TRBV7-9 and TRBJ1-1): DTGVSQNPRHKITKRGQNVTFRCDPISEHNRLYWYRQTLGQGPEFLTYFQNEAQLEKSRLLSDRFSAERPKGSFSTLEIQRTEQGDSAMYLCASSIDHRDRVGAFFGQGTRLTVV.

The chain carries TRBV2 and TRBJ1-6, with D possibly being TRBD1 (5 bases). This CDR3 has 12 amino acids. V lost 6 bases, J lost 9 bases, and 9 bases lay in between. Germline values: CDR1 SNHLY, CDR2 FYNNEI. The CDR3: CASRAGGSPLHF. DNA of the CDR3: TGTGCCAGCAGGGCTGGGGGTTCACCCCTCCACTTT.